The source of this T cell receptor beta chain is a study of beta chain features in type 1 diabetes. The study, taken as a whole, reports: Short templates might get an advantage during PCR, and this would be equal in patients and controls.

The length of the CDR3 is 14 residues. The V and J ends lost 4 bases and 5 bases, in that order; junction bases with no gene match: 6. Germline V gives CDR1 SQVTM, CDR2 ANQGSEA. In this sample, this clone turned up a few times. Antigen: not known. Reverse transcription of all isolated RNA meant that expressed TCRB transcripts were sequenced. Reads from naive, central memory and regulatory T cell samples averaged about 3.8 million. The protocol was immunoSEQ multiplex PCR, while the TCRdb copy is restricted to in-frame clones and leaves out a portion. Of hundreds of thousands of clones in the sample, approximately 10% were seen once.

The receptor was isolated from a young woman in good health. The chain joins TRBV29-1 to TRBJ2-2; 8 bases line up with TRBD2. Sequenced: naive CD4+ T cells from blood. Here the CDR3 reads CSVVGLADTGELFF. CDR3 coding DNA: TGCAGCGTTGTCGGACTAGCAGATACCGGGGAGCTGTTTTTT.